The 8 T cell receptor beta chains given below trace back to one sample, sequenced in a study of blood T cell repertoires in COVID-19 (dated by TCRdb to 2018 to 2020). The library came from the immunoSEQ multiplex PCR assay. TCRdb re-hosts the immuneACCESS table, in-frame sequences only. Its copies lack some clones; in the studies checked, an unresolved V gene accounts for under half of them, and the cause for the rest is not known. The sample table holds about 160,000 clones, of which under 90% were seen once. In total, the top ten clones hold 15% to 20% of the sample. Sequenced material: PBMCs or T cells enriched from blood (not recorded which). Receptors were obtained from a man between 60 and 70 years old who had recovered from COVID-19.

This clone was observed a single time. The chain combines TRBV7-9 with TRBJ2-7; the match to TRBD2 covers 7 bases. The germline CDR1 and CDR2 sequences are SEHNR and FQNEAQ (reference sequence). Trimming cost V 0 bases and J 5 bases; bases outside gene matches: 4. The CDR3 spans 14 residues. CDR3 residues: CASSLASGLNEQYF. The CDR3 DNA is TGTGCCAGCAGCTTAGCTAGCGGGCTTAACGAGCAGTACTTC.

V gene TRBV7-2 combines with J gene TRBJ1-5, with D perhaps TRBD1 (5 bases). Germline V lookup: CDR1 SGHTA, CDR2 FQGNSA. This CDR3 has 16 residues. V lost 5 bases to trimming and J lost 2 bases, with 16 bases between them. CDR3 in amino acids: CASSRREVGGNQPQHF. DNA of the CDR3: TGTGCCAGCAGCCGGCGGGAGGTGGGGGGCAATCAGCCCCAGCATTTT.

The rearrangement uses TRBV9 and TRBJ2-1, with D tentatively TRBD2 (6 bases). This CDR3 contains 18 residues. V lost 5 bases and J 5 bases, leaving 26 bases between the germline ends. Germline V lookup: CDR1 SGDLS, CDR2 YYNGEE. CDR3 nucleotide sequence: TGTGCCAGCAGTGTCTGGGGCGGGACCAGAAACCTTAACAATGAGCAGTTCTTC. Translation: CASSVWGGTRNLNNEQFF.

A remark on this clone: Relative to the germline gene, one junction end is altered; a read error may explain this. The chain has TRBV5-1 and TRBJ2-7; possibly TRBD1 for D (6 bases). Germline CDR1 reads SGHRS; CDR2 reads YFSETQ. This CDR3 is built from 14 residues. CDR3 residues: CASTLGHQEDEQYF. CDR3 DNA sequence: TGCGCCAGCACCTTGGGACACCAGGAGGACGAGCAGTACTTC.

The chain uses TRBV6-5 and TRBJ2-2; 9 bases map to TRBD1. CDR3 size: 14 residues. With V trimmed by 6 bases and J by 7 bases, 6 bases remained unmatched. Germline V gene lookup returns CDR1 MNHEY and CDR2 SVGAGI. DNA of the CDR3: TGTGCCAGCAGACGACAGGGGGGACACGGGGAGCTGTTTTTT. Translation gives CASRRQGGHGELFF.

Only one count was recorded for this clone. The chain joins TRBV27 to TRBJ1-1; D perhaps matches TRBD1 (5 bases). CDR1 is MNHEY and CDR2 is SMNVEV in the germline V gene (reference sequence). The germline V and J ends were trimmed by 1 base and 6 bases, with 9 bases remaining between them. This CDR3 comprises 13 residues. The CDR3 sequence is CASSLWRGAEAFF. The CDR3 region has the DNA TGTGCCAGCAGTTTATGGAGGGGAGCTGAAGCTTTCTTT.

This clone occurred a few times. CDR3 coding DNA: TGTGCCAGCAGCTTGGGACAGGCTAATTCACCCCTCCACTTT. Its protein is CASSLGQANSPLHF. The chain couples TRBV5-4 to TRBJ1-6, with D possibly being TRBD1 (6 bases). Looked up from germline, CDR1 is SGHNT and CDR2 is YYREEE (reference sequence). The CDR3 runs to 14 residues. Trimming took 0 bases from V and 6 from J, leaving 7 bases between them.

The chain uses TRBV6-5 and TRBJ1-1; D may be TRBD1 (6 bases). The germline V gene has CDR1 MNHEY and CDR2 SVGAGI. The CDR3 has 14 residues. The V end was cut by 4 bases, the J end by 5 bases, with 14 bases between. The CDR3 sequence: CASSLRQGNTEAFF. The CDR3 DNA reads TGTGCCAGCAGTTTGCGGCAGGGGAATACTGAAGCTTTCTTT.